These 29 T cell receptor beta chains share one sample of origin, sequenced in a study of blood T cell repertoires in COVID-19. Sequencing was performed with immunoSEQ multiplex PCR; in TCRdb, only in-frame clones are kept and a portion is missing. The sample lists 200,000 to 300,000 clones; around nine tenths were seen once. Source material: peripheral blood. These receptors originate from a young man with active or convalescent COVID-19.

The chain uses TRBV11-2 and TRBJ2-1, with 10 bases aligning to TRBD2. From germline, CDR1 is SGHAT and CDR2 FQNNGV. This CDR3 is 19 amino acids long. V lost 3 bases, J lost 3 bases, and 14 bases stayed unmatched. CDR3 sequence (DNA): TGTGCCAGCAGCTTGTATAGCGGGGGGTCCTTCAGCTTCTACAATGAGCAGTTCTTC. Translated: CASSLYSGGSFSFYNEQFF.

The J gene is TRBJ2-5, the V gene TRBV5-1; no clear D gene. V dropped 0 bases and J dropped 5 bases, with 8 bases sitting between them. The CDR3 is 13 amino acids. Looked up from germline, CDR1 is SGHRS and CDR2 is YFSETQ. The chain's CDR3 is CASSLGAGETQYF. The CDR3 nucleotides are TGCGCCAGCAGCTTGGGCGCCGGGGAGACCCAGTACTTC.

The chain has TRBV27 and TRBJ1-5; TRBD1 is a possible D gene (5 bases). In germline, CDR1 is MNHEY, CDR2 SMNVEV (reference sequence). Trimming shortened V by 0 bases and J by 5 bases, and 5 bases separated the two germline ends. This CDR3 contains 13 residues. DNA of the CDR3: TGTGCCAGCAGTTTATCCAGGGATCAGCCCCAGCATTTT. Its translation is CASSLSRDQPQHF.

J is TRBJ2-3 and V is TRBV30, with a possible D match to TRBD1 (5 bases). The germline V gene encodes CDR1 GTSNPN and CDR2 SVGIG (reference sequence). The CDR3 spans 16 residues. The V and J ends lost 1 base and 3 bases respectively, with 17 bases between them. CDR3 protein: CAWSEGDKGWTDTQYF. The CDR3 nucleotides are TGTGCCTGGAGTGAAGGGGATAAGGGGTGGACAGATACGCAGTATTTT.

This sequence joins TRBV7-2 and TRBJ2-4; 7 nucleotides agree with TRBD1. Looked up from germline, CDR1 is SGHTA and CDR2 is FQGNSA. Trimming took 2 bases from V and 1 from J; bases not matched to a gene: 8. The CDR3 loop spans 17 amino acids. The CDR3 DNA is TGTGCCAGCAGCTTATATGGGACAGCTCCGGCCAAAAACATTCAGTACTTC. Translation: CASSLYGTAPAKNIQYF.

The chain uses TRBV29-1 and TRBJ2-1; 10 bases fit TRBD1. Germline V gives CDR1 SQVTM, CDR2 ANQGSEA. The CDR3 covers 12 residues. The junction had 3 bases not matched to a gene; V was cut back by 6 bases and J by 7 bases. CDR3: CSVLDRGNEQFF. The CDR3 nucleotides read TGCAGCGTATTGGACAGGGGGAATGAGCAGTTCTTC.

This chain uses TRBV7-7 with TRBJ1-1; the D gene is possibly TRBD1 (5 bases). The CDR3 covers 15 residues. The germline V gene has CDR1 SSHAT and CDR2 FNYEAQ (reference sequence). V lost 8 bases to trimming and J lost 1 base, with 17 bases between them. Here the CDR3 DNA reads TGTGCCAGCCTCAATGTGGGGGGACCGAACACTGAAGCTTTCTTT. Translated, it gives CASLNVGGPNTEAFF.

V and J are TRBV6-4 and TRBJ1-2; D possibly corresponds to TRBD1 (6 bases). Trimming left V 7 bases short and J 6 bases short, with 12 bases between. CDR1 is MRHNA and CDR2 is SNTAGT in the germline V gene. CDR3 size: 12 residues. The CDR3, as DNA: TGTGCCAGCACCCGGGGGGGCCATGGCTACACCTTC. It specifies CASTRGGHGYTF.

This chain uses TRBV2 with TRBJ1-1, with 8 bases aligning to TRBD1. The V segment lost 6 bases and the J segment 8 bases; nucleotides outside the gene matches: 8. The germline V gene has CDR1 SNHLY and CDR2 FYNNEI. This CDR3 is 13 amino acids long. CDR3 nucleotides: TGTGCCAGCAGCGGGGACCGACAGGGGGAAGCTTTCTTT. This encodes CASSGDRQGEAFF.

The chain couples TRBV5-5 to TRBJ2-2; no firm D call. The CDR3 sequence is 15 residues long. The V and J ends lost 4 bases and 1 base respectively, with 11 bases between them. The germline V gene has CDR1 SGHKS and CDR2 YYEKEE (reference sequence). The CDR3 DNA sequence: TGTGCCAGCAGCCAAACGACGGGGAACACCGGGGAGCTGTTTTTT. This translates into CASSQTTGNTGELFF. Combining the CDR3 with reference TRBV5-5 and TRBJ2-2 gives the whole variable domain DAGVTQSPTHLIKTRGQQVTLRCSPISGHKSVSWYQQVLGQGPQFIFQYYEKEERGRGNFPDRFSARQFPNYSSELNVNALLLGDSALYLCASSQTTGNTGELFFGEGSRLTVL.

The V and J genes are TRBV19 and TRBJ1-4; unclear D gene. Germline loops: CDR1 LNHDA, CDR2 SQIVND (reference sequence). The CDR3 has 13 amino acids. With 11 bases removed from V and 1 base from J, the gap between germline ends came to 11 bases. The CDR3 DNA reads TGTGCCGCCGGTCTGAGAACTAATGAAAAACTGTTTTTT. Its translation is CAAGLRTNEKLFF.

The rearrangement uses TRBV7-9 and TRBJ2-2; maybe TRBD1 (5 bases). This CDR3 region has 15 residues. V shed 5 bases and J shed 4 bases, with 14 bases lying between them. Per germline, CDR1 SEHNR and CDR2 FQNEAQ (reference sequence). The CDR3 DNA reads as TGTGCCAGCAGCACCTCGGCAGGGCTCACCGGGGAGCTGTTTTTT. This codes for CASSTSAGLTGELFF.

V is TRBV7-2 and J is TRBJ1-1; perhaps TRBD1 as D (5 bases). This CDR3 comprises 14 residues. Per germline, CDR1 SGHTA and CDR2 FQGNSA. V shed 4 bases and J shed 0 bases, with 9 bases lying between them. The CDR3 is CASSSGHLNTEAFF. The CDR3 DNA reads TGTGCCAGCAGCTCTGGACACCTGAACACTGAAGCTTTCTTT.

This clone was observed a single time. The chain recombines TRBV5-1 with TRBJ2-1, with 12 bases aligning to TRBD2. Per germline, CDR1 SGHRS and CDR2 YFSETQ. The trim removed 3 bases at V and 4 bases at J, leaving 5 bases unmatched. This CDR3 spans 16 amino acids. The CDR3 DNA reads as TGCGCCAGCAGCTCGACTAGCGGGGGACGTTACAATGAGCAGTTCTTC. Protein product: CASSSTSGGRYNEQFF.

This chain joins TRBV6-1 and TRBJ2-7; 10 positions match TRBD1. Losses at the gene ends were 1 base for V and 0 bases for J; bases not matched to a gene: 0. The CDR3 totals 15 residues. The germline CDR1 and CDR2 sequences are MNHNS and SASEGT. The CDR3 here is CASSEGTGGSYEQYF. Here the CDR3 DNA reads TGTGCCAGCAGTGAAGGGACAGGGGGCTCCTACGAGCAGTACTTC.

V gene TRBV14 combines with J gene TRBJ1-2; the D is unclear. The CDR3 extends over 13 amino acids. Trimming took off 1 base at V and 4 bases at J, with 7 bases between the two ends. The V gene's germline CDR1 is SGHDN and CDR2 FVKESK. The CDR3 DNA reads TGTGCCAGCAGCCAAGCAGGTATCTATGGCTACACCTTC. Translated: CASSQAGIYGYTF. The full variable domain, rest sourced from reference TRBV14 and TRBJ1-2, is EAGVTQFPSHSVIEKGQTVTLRCDPISGHDNLYWYRRVMGKEIKFLLHFVKESKQDESGMPNNRFLAERTGGTYSTLKVQPAELEDSGVYFCASSQAGIYGYTFGSGTRLTVV.

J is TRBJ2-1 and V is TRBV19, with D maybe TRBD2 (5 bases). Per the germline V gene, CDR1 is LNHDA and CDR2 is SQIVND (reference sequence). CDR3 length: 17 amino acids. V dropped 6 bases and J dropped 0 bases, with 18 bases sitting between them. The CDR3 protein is CASSGVTRTHSYNEQFF. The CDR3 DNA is TGTGCCAGTAGCGGGGTTACCCGAACCCACTCCTACAATGAGCAGTTCTTC.

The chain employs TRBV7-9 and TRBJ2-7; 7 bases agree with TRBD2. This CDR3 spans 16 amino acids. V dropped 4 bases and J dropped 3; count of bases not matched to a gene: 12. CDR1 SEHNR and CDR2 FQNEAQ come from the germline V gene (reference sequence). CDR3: CASSSTRGRVFYEQYF. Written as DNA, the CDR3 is TGTGCCAGCAGCTCAACTCGGGGGAGGGTGTTCTACGAGCAGTACTTC.

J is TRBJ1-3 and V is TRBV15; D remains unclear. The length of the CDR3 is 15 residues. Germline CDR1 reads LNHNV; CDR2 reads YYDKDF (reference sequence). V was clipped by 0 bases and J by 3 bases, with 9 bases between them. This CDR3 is CATSRDPGYGNTIYF. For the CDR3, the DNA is TGTGCCACCAGCAGAGATCCCGGTTATGGAAACACCATATATTTT.

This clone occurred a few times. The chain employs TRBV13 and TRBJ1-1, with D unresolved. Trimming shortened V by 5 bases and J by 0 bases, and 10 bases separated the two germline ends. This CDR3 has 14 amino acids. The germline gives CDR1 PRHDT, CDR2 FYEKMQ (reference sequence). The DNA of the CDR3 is TGTGCCAGCAGCCCGACACTCATGAACACTGAAGCTTTCTTT. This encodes CASSPTLMNTEAFF.

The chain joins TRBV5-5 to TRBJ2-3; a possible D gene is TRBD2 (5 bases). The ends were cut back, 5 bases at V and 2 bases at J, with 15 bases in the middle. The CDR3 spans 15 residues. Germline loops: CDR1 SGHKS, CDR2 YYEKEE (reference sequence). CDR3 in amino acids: CASSSRDLITDTQYF. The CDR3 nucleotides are TGTGCCAGCAGTTCTCGGGATTTAATCACAGATACGCAGTATTTT.

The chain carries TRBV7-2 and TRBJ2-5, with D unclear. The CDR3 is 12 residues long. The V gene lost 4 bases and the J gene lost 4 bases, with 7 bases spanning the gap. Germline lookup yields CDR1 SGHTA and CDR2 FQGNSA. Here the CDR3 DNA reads TGTGCCAGCAGCTCCCTAACAGAGACCCAGTACTTC. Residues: CASSSLTETQYF.

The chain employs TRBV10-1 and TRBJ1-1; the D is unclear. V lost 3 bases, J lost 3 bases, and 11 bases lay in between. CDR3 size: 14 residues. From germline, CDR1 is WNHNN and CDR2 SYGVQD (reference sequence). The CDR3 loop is CASSDGSEYTEAFF. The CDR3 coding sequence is TGCGCCAGCAGTGACGGGAGTGAGTACACTGAAGCTTTCTTT.

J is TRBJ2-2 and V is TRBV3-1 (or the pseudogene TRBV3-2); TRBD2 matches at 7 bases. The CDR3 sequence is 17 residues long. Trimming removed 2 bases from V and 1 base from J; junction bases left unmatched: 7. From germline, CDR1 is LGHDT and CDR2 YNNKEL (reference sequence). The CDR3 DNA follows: TGTGCCAGCAGCCAACATAGCGGGTATAAGAACACCGGGGAGCTGTTTTTT. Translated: CASSQHSGYKNTGELFF.

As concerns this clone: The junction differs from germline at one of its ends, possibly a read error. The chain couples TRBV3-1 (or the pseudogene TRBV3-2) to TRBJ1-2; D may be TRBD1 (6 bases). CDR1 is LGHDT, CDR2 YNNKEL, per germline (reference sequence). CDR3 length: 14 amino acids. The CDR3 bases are TGTGCCAGCAGCCAGGGGGGGCGGGAGTATATTAGAGTCTTC. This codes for CASSQGGREYIRVF.

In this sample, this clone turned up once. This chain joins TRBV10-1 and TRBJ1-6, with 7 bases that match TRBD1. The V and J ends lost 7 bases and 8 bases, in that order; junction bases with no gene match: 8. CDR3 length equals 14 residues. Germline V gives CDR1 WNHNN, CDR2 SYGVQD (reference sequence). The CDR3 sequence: CASKTGTAYSPLHF. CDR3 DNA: TGCGCCAGCAAAACCGGGACAGCATATTCACCCCTCCACTTT.

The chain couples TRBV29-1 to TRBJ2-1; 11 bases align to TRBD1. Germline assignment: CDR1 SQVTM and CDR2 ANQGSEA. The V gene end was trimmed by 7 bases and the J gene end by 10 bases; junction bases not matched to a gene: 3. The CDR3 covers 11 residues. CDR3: CSADRGHEQFF. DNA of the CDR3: TGCAGCGCGGACAGGGGGCACGAGCAGTTCTTC.

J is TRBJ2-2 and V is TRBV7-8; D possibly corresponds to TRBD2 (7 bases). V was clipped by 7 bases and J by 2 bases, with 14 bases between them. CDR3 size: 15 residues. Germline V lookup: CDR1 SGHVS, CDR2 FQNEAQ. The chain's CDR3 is CASTPRGTNTGELFF. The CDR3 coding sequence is TGTGCCAGCACCCCGCGGGGGACAAACACCGGGGAGCTGTTTTTT.

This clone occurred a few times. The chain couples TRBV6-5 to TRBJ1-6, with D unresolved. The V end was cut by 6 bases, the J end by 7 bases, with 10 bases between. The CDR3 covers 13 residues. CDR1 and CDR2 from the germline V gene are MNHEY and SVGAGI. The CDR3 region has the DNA TGTGCCAGCAGGAGGACTGGGAATTCACCCCTCCACTTT. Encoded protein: CASRRTGNSPLHF.